This passage covers 13 T cell receptor beta chains from one sample sequenced in a study of CD8+CD57+ T cells in acquired aplastic anemia. The patients chosen for sequencing had shown expansion of CD8+CD57+ cells (detected by flow cytometry). Investigators profiled TCR beta VDJ and CDR3 from genomic DNA template. MiXCR, run by TCRdb on the reads, gives a single entry per CDR3 protein. The sample consists of some 200,000 distinct CDR3 sequences, around 47% of them appearing once. The sequencing input was sorted CD4+, CD8+, or CD8+CD57+ T cells (not recorded which) from PBMCs. The receptors originated from a human donor with aplastic anemia.

This clonotype was seen more than once but under ten times. This rearrangement joins TRBV20-1 to TRBJ1-1; maybe TRBD1 (6 bases). Between the trimmed V and J ends, which lost 6 bases and 4 bases, there was a span of 24 bases. The CDR3 length is 16 residues. In germline, CDR1 is DFQATT, CDR2 SNEGSKA (reference sequence). DNA of the CDR3: TGCAGTGCCCCGCCCCGAGATACAGGGTTGGGCACTGAAGCTTTCTTT. Translation gives CSAPPRDTGLGTEAFF.

Regarding this clonotype: One end of the junction is discordant with germline, which a read error may explain. The gene calls are TRBV20-1 and TRBJ2-1; 11 bases fit TRBD2. The CDR3 covers 20 residues. CDR1 DFQATT and CDR2 SNEGSKA come from the germline V gene (reference sequence). The CDR3 is CSARDVGGGSLAGGIDEQFF. The CDR3 bases are TGCAGTGCGAGAGACGTGGGCGGGGGCAGTCTAGCGGGAGGTATTGATGAGCAGTTCTTC.

This clonotype has ten or more counts. The rearrangement links TRBV7-3 to TRBJ2-6; D might be TRBD1 or TRBD2, each matching 6 bases. V gave up 4 bases and J gave up 3 bases, with 16 bases separating them. This CDR3 spans 17 amino acids. The germline V gene encodes CDR1 SGHTA and CDR2 FQGTGA. The CDR3 sequence: CASSYPWGAGGANVLTF. In DNA, the CDR3 is TGTGCCAGCAGCTACCCCTGGGGGGCTGGTGGGGCCAACGTCCTGACTTTC.

The chain is built from TRBV25-1 and TRBJ2-1, with D perhaps matching TRBD2 (5 bases). V lost 8 bases and J 4 bases, leaving 12 bases between the germline ends. Germline CDR1 and CDR2: MGHDK and SYGVNS. The length of the CDR3 is 13 residues. The CDR3 coding sequence is TGTGCCAGCGGGAGCGAAAAGTACAATGAGCAGTTCTTC. Protein: CASGSEKYNEQFF.

On this clonotype: Germline and junction disagree at one end, which may indicate a read error. The chain joins TRBV19 to TRBJ2-5; the match to TRBD1 covers 7 bases. CDR1 is LNHDA, CDR2 SQIVND, per germline (reference sequence). There are 12 residues in the CDR3. The CDR3 here is CASSTGTEAQYF. The CDR3, as DNA: TGTGCCAGTAGTACCGGGACAGAGGCCCAGTACTTC. The full variable domain, completed using reference TRBV19 and TRBJ2-5, is DGGITQSPKYLFRKEGQNVTLSCEQNLNHDAMYWYRQDPGQGLRLIYYSQIVNDFQKGDIAEGYSVSREKKESFPLTVTSAQKNPTAFYLCASSTGTEAQYFGPGTRLLVL.

The chain uses TRBV25-1 and TRBJ2-3; perhaps TRBD2 as D (6 bases). V was clipped by 6 bases and J by 0 bases, with 19 bases between them. The CDR3 extends over 17 amino acids. Per germline, CDR1 MGHDK and CDR2 SYGVNS. This chain's CDR3 is CASSQVGGTLSTDTQYF. The CDR3 DNA sequence: TGTGCCAGCAGCCAGGTAGGAGGGACCCTTAGCACAGATACGCAGTATTTT.

The J gene is TRBJ2-5, the V gene TRBV19; 9 bases fit TRBD2. The CDR3 runs to 15 residues. Germline CDR1 and CDR2: LNHDA and SQIVND (reference sequence). V was pared by 5 bases and J by 7 bases, with 11 bases of the junction left unmatched. The CDR3 nucleotides read TGTGCCAGTAGTTCACAGCCTAGCGGGATTGGGACCCAGTACTTC. It is translated as CASSSQPSGIGTQYF.

There are many counts of this clonotype. The CDR3 DNA follows: TGCGCCAGCAGCGAGAGGGAGTACTATGGCTACACCTTC. The encoded protein is CASSEREYYGYTF. This sequence joins TRBV5-1 and TRBJ1-2; D uncertain. Trimming took off 4 bases at V and 3 bases at J, with 10 bases between the two ends. The CDR3 consists of 13 residues. The V gene's germline CDR1 is SGHRS and CDR2 YFSETQ.

This clonotype has only a few counts. V and J are TRBV27 and TRBJ2-7; TRBD1 matches 7 bases. The CDR3 consists of 14 residues. The V and J ends lost 3 bases and 6 bases, in that order; junction bases with no gene match: 8. Germline V gene sequence: CDR1 MNHEY, CDR2 SMNVEV (reference sequence). CDR3 loop: CASSFQATGIEQYF. DNA for the CDR3: TGTGCCAGCAGTTTTCAGGCGACAGGGATCGAGCAGTACTTC.

The chain combines TRBV5-1 with TRBJ2-7; 13 bases align to TRBD2. The CDR3 is 15 residues long. Trimming cost V 5 bases and J 3 bases; bases outside gene matches: 5. Germline values: CDR1 SGHRS, CDR2 YFSETQ. CDR3 in amino acids: CASSDRLAGGYEQYF. The CDR3 DNA is TGCGCCAGCAGTGATCGACTAGCGGGGGGCTACGAGCAGTACTTC.

The chain couples TRBV2 to TRBJ2-5; either TRBD1 or TRBD2 may supply D (5 bases each). CDR1 SNHLY and CDR2 FYNNEI come from the germline V gene. With 4 bases removed from V and 5 bases from J, the gap between germline ends came to 14 bases. The CDR3 covers 14 residues. The CDR3 DNA sequence: TGTGCCAGCAGTGTACTGGGGGAAGTGGAGACCCAGTACTTC. The encoded protein is CASSVLGEVETQYF.

The chain joins TRBV11-2 to TRBJ2-4; 7 nucleotides line up with TRBD2. The CDR3 sequence is 15 residues long. CDR1 and CDR2 from the germline V gene are SGHAT and FQNNGV. V lost 1 base and J lost 5; bases outside the gene matches: 5. Written as DNA, the CDR3 is TGTGCCAGCAGCTTAGTGGCTAGCGGCGAAAACATTCAGTACTTC. Translation gives CASSLVASGENIQYF.

There are many counts of this clonotype. This chain uses TRBV5-6 with TRBJ2-1; D remains ambiguous. Trimming took off 0 bases at V and 8 bases at J, with 9 bases between the two ends. CDR1 is SGHDT, CDR2 YYEEEE, per germline. The CDR3 consists of 13 residues. CDR3 in DNA: TGTGCCAGCAGCTTGGGATCCCGGGATGAGCAGTTCTTC. It is translated as CASSLGSRDEQFF.